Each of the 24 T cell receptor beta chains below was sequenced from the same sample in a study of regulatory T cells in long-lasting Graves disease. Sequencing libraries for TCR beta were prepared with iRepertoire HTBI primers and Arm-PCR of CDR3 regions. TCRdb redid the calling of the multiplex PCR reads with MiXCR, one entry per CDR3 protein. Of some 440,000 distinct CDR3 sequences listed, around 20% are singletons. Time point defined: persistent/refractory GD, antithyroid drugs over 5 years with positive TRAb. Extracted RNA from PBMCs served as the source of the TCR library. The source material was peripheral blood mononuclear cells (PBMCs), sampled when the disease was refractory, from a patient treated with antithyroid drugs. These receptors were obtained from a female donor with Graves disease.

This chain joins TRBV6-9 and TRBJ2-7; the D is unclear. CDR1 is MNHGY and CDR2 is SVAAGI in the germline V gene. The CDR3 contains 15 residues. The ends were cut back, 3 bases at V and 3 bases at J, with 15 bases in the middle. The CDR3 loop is CASSYGTVNVYEQYF. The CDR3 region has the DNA TGTGCCAGCAGTTACGGAACGGTGAATGTCTACGAGCAGTACTTC.

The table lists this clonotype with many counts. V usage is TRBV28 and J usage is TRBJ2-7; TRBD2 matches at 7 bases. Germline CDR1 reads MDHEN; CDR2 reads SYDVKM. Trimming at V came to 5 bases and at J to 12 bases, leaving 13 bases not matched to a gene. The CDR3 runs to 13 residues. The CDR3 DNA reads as TGTGCCAGCAGTATTCTCTCACTAGCGTCAGCGTACTTC. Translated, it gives CASSILSLASAYF.

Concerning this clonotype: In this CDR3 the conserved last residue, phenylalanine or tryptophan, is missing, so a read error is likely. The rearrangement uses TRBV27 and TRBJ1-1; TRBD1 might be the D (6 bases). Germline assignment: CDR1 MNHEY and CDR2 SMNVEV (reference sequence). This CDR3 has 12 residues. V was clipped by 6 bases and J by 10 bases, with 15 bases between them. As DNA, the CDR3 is TGTGCCAGCAGGTCAATTGGGGGCAGAGCTTTCCTT. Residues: CASRSIGGRAFL.

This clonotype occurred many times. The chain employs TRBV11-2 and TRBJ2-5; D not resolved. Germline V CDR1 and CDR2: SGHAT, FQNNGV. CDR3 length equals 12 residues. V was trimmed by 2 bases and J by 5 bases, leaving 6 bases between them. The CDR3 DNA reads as TGTGCCAGCAGCTTACTGCTTGAGACCCAGTACTTC. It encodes CASSLLLETQYF.

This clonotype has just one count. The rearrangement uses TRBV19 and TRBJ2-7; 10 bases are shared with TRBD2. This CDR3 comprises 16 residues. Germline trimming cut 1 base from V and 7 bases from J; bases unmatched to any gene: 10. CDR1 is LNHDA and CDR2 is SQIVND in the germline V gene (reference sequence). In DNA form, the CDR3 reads TGTGCCAGTAGTATAGTAGCGGGAGGCCCGAACAGGGAGCAGTACTTC. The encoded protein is CASSIVAGGPNREQYF.

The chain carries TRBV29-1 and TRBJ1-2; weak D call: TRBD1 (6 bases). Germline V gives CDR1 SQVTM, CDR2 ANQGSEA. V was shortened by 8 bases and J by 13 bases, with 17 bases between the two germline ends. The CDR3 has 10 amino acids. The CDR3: CSLGGLIPTF. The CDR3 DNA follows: TGCAGCCTAGGGGGGCTAATTCCCACCTTC.

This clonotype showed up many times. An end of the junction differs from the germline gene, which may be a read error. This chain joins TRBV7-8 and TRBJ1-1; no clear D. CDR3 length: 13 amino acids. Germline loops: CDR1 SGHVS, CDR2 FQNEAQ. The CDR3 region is CASSLAGGAEAFF. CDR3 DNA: TGTGCCAGCAGCCTAGCGGGCGGCGCTGAAGCTTTCTTT.

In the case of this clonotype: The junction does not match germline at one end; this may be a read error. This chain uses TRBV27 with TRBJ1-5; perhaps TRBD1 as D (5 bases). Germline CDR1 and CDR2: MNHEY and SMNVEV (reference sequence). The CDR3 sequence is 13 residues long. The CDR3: CAGSIDSDQPQHF. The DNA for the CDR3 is TGTGCCGGCAGTATCGACAGCGATCAGCCCCAGCATTTT.

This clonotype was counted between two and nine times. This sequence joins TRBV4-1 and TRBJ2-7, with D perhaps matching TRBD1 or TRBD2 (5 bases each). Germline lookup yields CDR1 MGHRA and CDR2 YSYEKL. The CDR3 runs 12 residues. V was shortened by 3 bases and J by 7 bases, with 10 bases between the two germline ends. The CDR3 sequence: CASSQGTGEQYF. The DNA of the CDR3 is TGCGCCAGCAGCCAGGGGACCGGAGAGCAGTACTTC.

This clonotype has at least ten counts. The CDR3 DNA sequence: TGTGCCAGTCACCTTAGCGGGAGGGCTTCGAACACCGGGGAGCTGTTTTTT. Amino acids: CASHLSGRASNTGELFF. This chain uses TRBV19 with TRBJ2-2, with 11 positions matching TRBD2. Germline V gene sequence: CDR1 LNHDA, CDR2 SQIVND (reference sequence). After removal of 8 bases from V and 0 bases from J, the junction contained 8 bases not matched to a gene. This CDR3 spans 17 amino acids.

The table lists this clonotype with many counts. The DNA for the CDR3 is TGTGCCAGTGGGGTCGGCCCCGGGAACTACGAGCAGTACTTC. Amino acids: CASGVGPGNYEQYF. The V and J genes are TRBV12-3 or TRBV12-4 and TRBJ2-7, with a tentative D call TRBD2 (5 bases). V lost 9 bases to trimming and J lost 3 bases, with 18 bases between them. CDR3 length equals 14 residues.

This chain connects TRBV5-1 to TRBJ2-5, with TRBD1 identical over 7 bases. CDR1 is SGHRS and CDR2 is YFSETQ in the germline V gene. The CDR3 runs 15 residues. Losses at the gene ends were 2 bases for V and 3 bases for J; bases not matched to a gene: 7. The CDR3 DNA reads TGCGCCAGCAGCTTATCGGGACAGAGTGAAGAGACCCAGTACTTC. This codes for CASSLSGQSEETQYF. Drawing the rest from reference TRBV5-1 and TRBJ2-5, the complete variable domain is KAGVTQTPRYLIKTRGQQVTLSCSPISGHRSVSWYQQTPGQGLQFLFEYFSETQRNKGNFPGRFSGRQFSNSRSEMNVSTLELGDSALYLCASSLSGQSEETQYFGPGTRLLVL.

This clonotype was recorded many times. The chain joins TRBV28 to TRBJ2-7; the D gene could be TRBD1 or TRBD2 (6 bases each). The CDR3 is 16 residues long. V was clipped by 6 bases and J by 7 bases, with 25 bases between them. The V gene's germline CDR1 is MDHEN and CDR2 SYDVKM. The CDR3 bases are TGTGCCAGCAGATCTCCCGTCCCGGGGGCCAACGTGGAGCAGTACTTC. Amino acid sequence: CASRSPVPGANVEQYF.

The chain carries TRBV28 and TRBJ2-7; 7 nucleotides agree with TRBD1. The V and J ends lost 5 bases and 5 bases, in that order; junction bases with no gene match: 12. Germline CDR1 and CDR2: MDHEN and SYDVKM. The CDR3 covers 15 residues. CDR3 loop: CASSQQGPRADEQYF. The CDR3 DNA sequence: TGTGCCAGCAGTCAACAGGGGCCTCGAGCTGACGAGCAGTACTTC.

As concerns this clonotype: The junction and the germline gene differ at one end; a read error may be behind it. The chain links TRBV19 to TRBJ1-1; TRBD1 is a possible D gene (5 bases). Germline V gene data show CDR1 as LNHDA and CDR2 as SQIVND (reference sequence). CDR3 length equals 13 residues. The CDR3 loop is CTSSNPGDTEAFF. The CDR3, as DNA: TGTACCAGTTCTAACCCGGGGGACACTGAAGCTTTCTTT.

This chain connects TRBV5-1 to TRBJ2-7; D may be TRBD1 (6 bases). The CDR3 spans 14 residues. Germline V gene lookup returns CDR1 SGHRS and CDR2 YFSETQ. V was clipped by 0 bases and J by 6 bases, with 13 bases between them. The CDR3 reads CASSLEGQPSEQYF. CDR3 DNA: TGCGCCAGCAGCTTGGAAGGACAGCCCAGCGAGCAGTACTTC.

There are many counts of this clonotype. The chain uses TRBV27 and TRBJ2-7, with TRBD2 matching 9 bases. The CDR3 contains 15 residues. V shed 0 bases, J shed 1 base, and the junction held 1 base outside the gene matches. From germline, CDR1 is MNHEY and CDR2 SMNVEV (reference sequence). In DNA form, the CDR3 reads TGTGCCAGCAGTTTATCTAGCGGGGGATCCTACGAGCAGTACTTC. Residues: CASSLSSGGSYEQYF.

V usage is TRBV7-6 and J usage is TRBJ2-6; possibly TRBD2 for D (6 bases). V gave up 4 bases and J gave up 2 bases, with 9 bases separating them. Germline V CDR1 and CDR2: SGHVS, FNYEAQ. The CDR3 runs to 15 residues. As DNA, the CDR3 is TGTGCCAGCAGCTGGGGAGGTGCTGGGGCCAACGTCCTGACTTTC. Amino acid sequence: CASSWGGAGANVLTF.

The chain's CDR3 is CASSILGTGRAGELFF. The CDR3 nucleotides are TGTGCCAGTAGTATATTAGGGACAGGGCGCGCCGGGGAGCTGTTTTTT. This chain links TRBV19 with TRBJ2-2, with 9 bases that match TRBD1. The CDR3 consists of 16 residues. Germline V CDR1 and CDR2: LNHDA, SQIVND (reference sequence). V dropped 2 bases and J dropped 6; count of bases not matched to a gene: 7.

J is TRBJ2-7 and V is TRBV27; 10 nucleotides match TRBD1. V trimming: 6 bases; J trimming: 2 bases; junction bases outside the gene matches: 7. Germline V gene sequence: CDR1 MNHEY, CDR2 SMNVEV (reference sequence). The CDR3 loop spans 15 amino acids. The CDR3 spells CASSHSGTGAYEQYF. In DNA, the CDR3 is TGTGCCAGCAGCCACTCCGGGACAGGGGCCTACGAGCAGTACTTC.

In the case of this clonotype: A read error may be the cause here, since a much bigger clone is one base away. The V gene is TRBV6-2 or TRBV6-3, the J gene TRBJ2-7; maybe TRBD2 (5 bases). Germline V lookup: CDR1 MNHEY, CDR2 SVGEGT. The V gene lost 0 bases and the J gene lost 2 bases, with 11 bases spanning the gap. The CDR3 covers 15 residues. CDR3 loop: CASSYSRGHPYEQYF. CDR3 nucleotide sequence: TGTGCCAGCAGTTACTCTCGCGGGCATCCCTACGAGCAGTACTTC.

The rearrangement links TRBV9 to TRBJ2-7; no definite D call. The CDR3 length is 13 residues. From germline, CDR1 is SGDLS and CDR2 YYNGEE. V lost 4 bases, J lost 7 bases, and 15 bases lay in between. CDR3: CASSPQRRSEQYF. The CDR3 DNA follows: TGTGCCAGCAGCCCCCAACGGCGGAGTGAGCAGTACTTC.

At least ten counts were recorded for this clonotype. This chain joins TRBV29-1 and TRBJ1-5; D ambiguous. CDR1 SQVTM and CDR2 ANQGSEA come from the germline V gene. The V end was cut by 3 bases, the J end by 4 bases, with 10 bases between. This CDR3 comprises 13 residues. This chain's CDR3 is CSVDSGPNQPQHF. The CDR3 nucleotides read TGCAGCGTTGACTCAGGACCGAATCAGCCCCAGCATTTT.

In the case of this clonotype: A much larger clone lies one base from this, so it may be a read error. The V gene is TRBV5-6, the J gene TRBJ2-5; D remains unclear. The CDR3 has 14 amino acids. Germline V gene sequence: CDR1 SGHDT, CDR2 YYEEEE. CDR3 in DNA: TGTGCCGGCAGCTTGAAATCGGAACGGGAGACCCAGTACTTC. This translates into CAGSLKSERETQYF. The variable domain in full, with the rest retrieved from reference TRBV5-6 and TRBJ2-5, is DAGVTQSPTHLIKTRGQQVTLRCSPKSGHDTVSWYQQALGQGPQFIFQYYEEEERQRGNFPDRFSGHQFPNYSSELNVNALLLGDSALYLCAGSLKSERETQYFGPGTRLLVL.